This TCR beta chain was sequenced in a study of blood T cell repertoires in COVID-19. At the level of the study: COVID-19 samples, acute and convalescent, were from the United States, Italy and Spain.

Study members were between about 18 and 95 years old and lived in 20 to 25 US regions. This clone appeared a single time. Produced via immunoSEQ multiplex PCR; TCRdb's table is partial and in-frame only. The sample carries 430,000 or so clones, roughly 90% recorded once. The sequenced material came from PBMCs or T cells enriched from blood (not recorded which). This receptor was identified in a woman aged 35 to 49 who had recovered from COVID-19.

CDR3 region: CASSSIPGQGEAFF. DNA of the CDR3: TGCGCCAGCAGTTCAATCCCGGGACAGGGGGAAGCTTTCTTT. The chain carries TRBV10-1 and TRBJ1-1; TRBD1 matches 10 bases. The germline V gene encodes CDR1 WNHNN and CDR2 SYGVQD (reference sequence). The CDR3 length is 14 residues. Unmatched junction bases numbered 8, after V lost 5 bases and J lost 8 bases.